The 25 T cell receptor beta chains presented below share a single source sample, sequenced in a study of T cells after yellow fever vaccination. From the 5' RACE reads, TCRdb called clonotypes with MiXCR, one entry per CDR3 protein. The top ten clones hold about 15% of a sample with about 630,000 distinct CDR3 sequences, 10% to 15% of them seen once. The sequences come from PBMCs, collected on the day of the yellow fever booster vaccination. The receptors originated from a man aged 25-45 years who received the YFV17D yellow fever vaccine.

This clonotype was observed a few times. V and J are TRBV20-1 and TRBJ2-7; 14 bases align to TRBD2. J gave up 3 bases and V 1 base, and 17 bases lay outside the gene matches. Germline CDR1 reads DFQATT; CDR2 reads SNEGSKA (reference sequence). The CDR3 length is 20 residues. In DNA, the CDR3 is TGCAGTGCTAGAGCCTCCCCTGGGACTAGCGGGAGCCTCGACCACTACGAGCAGTACTTC. As protein: CSARASPGTSGSLDHYEQYF.

This clonotype was seen ten or more times. The chain has TRBV28 and TRBJ2-1; no definite D call. This CDR3 has 11 amino acids. Germline V gene lookup returns CDR1 MDHEN and CDR2 SYDVKM. Trimming left V 8 bases short and J 4 bases short, with 6 bases between. The CDR3 region has the DNA TGTGCCAGCGACTCTTACAATGAGCAGTTCTTC. Protein product: CASDSYNEQFF.

The chain couples TRBV11-1 to TRBJ2-1; the match to TRBD2 covers 12 bases. This CDR3 is built from 18 residues. V lost 2 bases to trimming and J lost 7 bases; unmatched junction nucleotides: 12. Germline values: CDR1 SGHAT, CDR2 FQDESV (reference sequence). CDR3 nucleotides: TGTGCCAGCAGCTTACCCTTTCGACTAGCGGGAGTAGGAAATGAGCAGTTCTTC. Translated, it gives CASSLPFRLAGVGNEQFF.

This sequence joins TRBV5-1 and TRBJ2-3; 7 bases match TRBD2. Looked up from germline, CDR1 is SGHRS and CDR2 is YFSETQ. V shed 0 bases, J shed 4 bases, and the junction held 5 bases outside the gene matches. The CDR3 has 15 residues. CDR3 protein: CASSLVGGDADTQYF. The CDR3 DNA sequence: TGCGCCAGCAGCTTGGTGGGAGGGGATGCAGATACGCAGTATTTT.

The chain couples TRBV9 to TRBJ2-3, with 9 bases matching TRBD2. This CDR3 contains 16 residues. The trim removed 0 bases at V and 5 bases at J, leaving 7 bases unmatched. Germline CDR1 SGDLS, CDR2 YYNGEE. For the CDR3, the DNA is TGTGCCAGCAGCGTAGGTATGCGGGAGGGGATAGATACGCAGTATTTT. This translates into CASSVGMREGIDTQYF. Full variable domain (missing parts from reference TRBV9 and TRBJ2-3): DSGVTQTPKHLITATGQRVTLRCSPRSGDLSVYWYQQSLDQGLQFLIQYYNGEERAKGNILERFSAQQFPDLHSELNLSSLELGDSALYFCASSVGMREGIDTQYFGPGTRLTVL.

This clonotype was picked up a small number of times. One junction end does not reproduce the germline sequence, and a read error may be involved. This chain links TRBV29-1 with TRBJ2-1; tentatively, D is TRBD1 (5 bases). This CDR3 contains 13 residues. Germline CDR1 and CDR2: SQVTM and ANQGSEA. CDR3 sequence reads: CSVEGAAGNEQFF. The CDR3 DNA reads as TGCAGCGTAGAAGGGGCGGCCGGCAATGAGCAGTTCTTC.

This clonotype turned up a few times. This rearrangement joins TRBV5-1 to TRBJ2-5; perhaps TRBD2 as D (5 bases). V lost 6 bases to trimming and J lost 5 bases, with 17 bases between them. In germline, CDR1 is SGHRS, CDR2 YFSETQ. CDR3 length: 14 residues. CDR3 sequence reads: CASKDGGFGETQYF. The CDR3 DNA sequence: TGCGCCAGCAAGGACGGCGGGTTCGGGGAGACCCAGTACTTC.

This clonotype was counted many times. The rearrangement joins TRBV20-1 to TRBJ2-5, with D tentatively TRBD1 or TRBD2 (5 bases each). V was clipped by 5 bases and J by 5 bases, with 15 bases between them. In germline, CDR1 is DFQATT, CDR2 SNEGSKA (reference sequence). This CDR3 is built from 13 residues. The CDR3 sequence is CSARDGLGETQYF. CDR3 DNA sequence: TGCAGTGCTCGGGACGGCCTTGGGGAGACCCAGTACTTC.

This clonotype showed up many times. The J gene is TRBJ2-3, the V gene TRBV5-1, with D hard to call. The CDR3 extends over 17 amino acids. The germline V gene encodes CDR1 SGHRS and CDR2 YFSETQ. Between the trimmed V and J ends, which lost 0 bases and 3 bases, there was a span of 17 bases. CDR3 in DNA: TGCGCCAGCAGCTTGGGATTGCTTGGTTACCGGACAGATACGCAGTATTTT. This encodes CASSLGLLGYRTDTQYF.

In its sample, this clonotype was seen a few times. The J gene is TRBJ2-7, the V gene TRBV28; no clear D. Germline lookup yields CDR1 MDHEN and CDR2 SYDVKM. The CDR3 totals 14 residues. Trimming took 6 bases from V and 0 from J, leaving 12 bases between them. CDR3 sequence reads: CASSWTRTSYEQYF. The CDR3 DNA sequence: TGTGCCAGCAGCTGGACGCGTACCTCCTACGAGCAGTACTTC.

The chain links TRBV5-1 to TRBJ2-1, with TRBD2 identical over 8 bases. This CDR3 is 16 amino acids long. Germline CDR1 is SGHRS and CDR2 is YFSETQ. Germline trimming cut 0 bases from V and 4 bases from J; bases unmatched to any gene: 6. The CDR3 DNA reads TGCGCCAGCAGCTTGGGGCTAGCGGGCTTATACAATGAGCAGTTCTTC. It specifies CASSLGLAGLYNEQFF.

This clonotype has more than one count but fewer than ten. This chain joins TRBV20-1 and TRBJ2-1, with 8 bases lining up with TRBD2. The CDR3 is 15 residues long. Germline V gene data show CDR1 as DFQATT and CDR2 as SNEGSKA (reference sequence). V lost 0 bases to trimming and J lost 5 bases; unmatched junction nucleotides: 6. The CDR3 DNA follows: TGCAGTGCTAGAGATTGGGGAGCGGGGGACAATGAGCAGTTCTTC. The encoded protein is CSARDWGAGDNEQFF.

As regards this clonotype: This may come from a read error, since a much larger clone is one base off. The V call is TRBV7-7, the J call TRBJ2-1, with TRBD1 matching over 10 bases. Germline V gene lookup returns CDR1 SSHAT and CDR2 FNYEAQ (reference sequence). CDR3 length equals 15 residues. The CDR3 DNA reads as TGTGCCAGCAGCTTAGGGGGGGGACAGGGGAATGAGCAGCTCTTC. It is translated as CASSLGGGQGNEQLF.

This clonotype has more than one count but fewer than ten. The chain carries TRBV5-8 and TRBJ2-7; no firm D call. CDR1 is SGHTS, CDR2 YDEGEE, per germline. V was clipped by 4 bases and J by 2 bases, with 16 bases between them. CDR3 size: 15 residues. The CDR3 here is CASSAQMTEAYEQYF. The CDR3 DNA reads TGTGCCAGCAGCGCCCAGATGACGGAAGCCTACGAGCAGTACTTC.

This clonotype appeared a few times. The J gene is TRBJ1-1, the V gene TRBV5-1; D is possibly TRBD1 (5 bases). The length of the CDR3 is 15 residues. Germline assignment: CDR1 SGHRS and CDR2 YFSETQ. Trimming stripped 0 bases from V and 4 bases from J, with 13 bases between. The CDR3 sequence is CASSLGIQGFTEAFF. The CDR3, as DNA: TGCGCCAGCAGCTTGGGGATTCAGGGATTCACTGAAGCTTTCTTT.

The CDR3 coding sequence is TGTGCCAGCAGCCAAGGGAGCGGATCCCTAGCCAAAAACATTCAGTACTTC. Residues: CASSQGSGSLAKNIQYF. V and J are TRBV4-2 and TRBJ2-4, with D possibly being TRBD2 (5 bases). Trimming removed 1 base at V and 0 bases at J, with 13 bases between. The CDR3 covers 17 residues. Germline CDR1 is LGHNA and CDR2 is YNFKEQ.

This clonotype was counted a few times. V is TRBV6-1 and J is TRBJ2-5, with D hard to call. Germline V gene data show CDR1 as MNHNS and CDR2 as SASEGT. This CDR3 has 14 amino acids. Trimming cost V 5 bases and J 7 bases, with 17 bases left between them. As DNA, the CDR3 is TGTGCCAGCAGTCCCCTAGAGCCCATGATGACCCAGTACTTC. This translates into CASSPLEPMMTQYF.

The chain employs TRBV6-5 and TRBJ2-5, with D unclear. Germline V lookup: CDR1 MNHEY, CDR2 SVGAGI. V lost 9 bases, J lost 5 bases, and 10 bases lay in between. CDR3 length: 11 residues. CDR3 sequence: CARLAVETQYF. CDR3 nucleotides: TGTGCCAGGTTAGCCGTGGAGACCCAGTACTTC.

This clonotype was counted between two and nine times. The chain joins TRBV3-1 to TRBJ2-6; D ambiguous. The CDR3 runs 12 residues. V was pared by 5 bases and J by 3 bases, with 2 bases between. CDR1 and CDR2 (germline): LGHDT, YNNKEL (reference sequence). The chain's CDR3 is CASSDGANVLTF. The CDR3 coding sequence is TGTGCCAGCAGCGATGGGGCCAACGTCCTGACTTTC.

The chain links TRBV3-1 to TRBJ2-3; TRBD1 is a possible D gene (6 bases). Germline assignment: CDR1 LGHDT and CDR2 YNNKEL (reference sequence). V lost 5 bases and J 8 bases, leaving 14 bases between the germline ends. This CDR3 spans 13 amino acids. The CDR3 spells CASSYQGQTTQYF. CDR3 nucleotides: TGTGCCAGCAGCTACCAAGGACAGACTACGCAGTATTTT.

This clonotype was seen a few times. V usage is TRBV19 and J usage is TRBJ2-7, with 8 bases matching TRBD2. CDR1 is LNHDA, CDR2 SQIVND, per germline (reference sequence). V lost 1 base and J lost 10; bases outside the gene matches: 9. The CDR3 extends over 14 amino acids. The CDR3 DNA is TGTGCCAGTAGTATAGGGGTTGGAGCGGGAGATCAGTACTTC. Protein product: CASSIGVGAGDQYF.

This clonotype appeared a few times. The genes are TRBV25-1 and TRBJ2-7; no reliable D call. The CDR3 extends over 15 amino acids. Trimming left V 5 bases short and J 4 bases short, with 18 bases between. Per germline, CDR1 MGHDK and CDR2 SYGVNS. DNA for the CDR3: TGTGCCAGCAGTCCCATCCTGCTCCCAGGATACGAGCAGTACTTC. It encodes CASSPILLPGYEQYF.

This clonotype was counted only a few times. This sequence joins TRBV12-3 or TRBV12-4 and TRBJ1-2; D not resolved. The CDR3 spans 12 residues. V dropped 2 bases and J dropped 12 bases, with 13 bases sitting between them. In DNA form, the CDR3 reads TGTGCCAGCAGTTTATCGCCAGGAGGACACACCTTC. Its translation is CASSLSPGGHTF.

V is TRBV20-1 and J is TRBJ1-4; 7 positions match TRBD1. The CDR3 is 14 residues long. V lost 1 base to trimming and J lost 7 bases; unmatched junction nucleotides: 6. Germline loops: CDR1 DFQATT, CDR2 SNEGSKA (reference sequence). The CDR3, as DNA: TGCAGTGCTAGAGTAGGGGGCTCGAGTGAAAAACTGTTTTTT. It translates to CSARVGGSSEKLFF.

This clonotype appeared a few times. The chain is built from TRBV19 and TRBJ2-1; 8 bases are a match to TRBD1. CDR3 size: 18 residues. The J segment lost 6 bases and the V segment lost 6 bases, leaving 19 bases of the junction unmatched. CDR1 is LNHDA, CDR2 SQIVND, per germline (reference sequence). The DNA for the CDR3 is TGTGCCAGTAGCGCGCCAAGGCCGATACGAGACAGGGGCAATGAGCAGTTCTTC. It specifies CASSAPRPIRDRGNEQFF.